Shown below are 30 T cell receptor beta chains from a single sample sequenced in a study of blood T cells in healthy people across ages. Sample-barcoded 5' priming and a J-beta primer mix drove a second PCR of roughly 6 to 12 cycles. TCRdb analysed the 5' RACE reads with MiXCR anew, one entry per CDR3 protein. The profile covers about 590,000 distinct CDR3 sequences, with about 30% appearing a single time and around a sixth taken by the ten largest. The material sequenced was blood. Source of these receptors: a woman older than 75 in good health.

J is TRBJ2-5 and V is TRBV5-1; tentatively, D is TRBD2 (5 bases). The J call is in doubt because the DNA end fits TRBJ2-7 better. CDR1 and CDR2 from the germline V gene are SGHRS and YFSETQ. This CDR3 is 16 amino acids long. The CDR3 spells CASSLDFLAPSYEQYF. The CDR3 DNA reads as TGCGCCAGCAGCTTGGATTTCCTAGCACCATCCTACGAGCAGTACTTC.

The sample holds many counts of this clonotype. This sequence joins TRBV12-3 or TRBV12-4 and TRBJ2-1, with TRBD2 identical over 10 bases. This CDR3 has 14 residues. Unmatched junction bases numbered 0, after V lost 5 bases and J lost 2 bases. CDR3 DNA sequence: TGTGCCAGCAGTACTAGCGGGGCCTACAATGAGCAGTTCTTC. It yields the protein CASSTSGAYNEQFF.

The chain employs TRBV6-5 and TRBJ2-7; no firm D call. There are 13 residues in the CDR3. Germline CDR1 and CDR2: MNHEY and SVGAGI. V dropped 4 bases and J dropped 3 bases, with 10 bases sitting between them. CDR3 DNA: TGTGCCAGCAGTTGCGGCGGCAACTACGAGCAGTACTTC. This gives the protein CASSCGGNYEQYF.

This clonotype was picked up many times. The chain recombines TRBV7-2 with TRBJ2-1; TRBD2 is a possible D gene (5 bases). Germline values: CDR1 SGHTA, CDR2 FQGNSA. The CDR3 is 14 residues long. Trimming removed 5 bases from V and 4 bases from J, with 12 bases in between. CDR3 loop: CASSKQTGYNEQFF. For the CDR3, the DNA is TGTGCCAGCAGCAAGCAAACGGGATACAATGAGCAGTTCTTC.

In this sample, this clonotype turned up a few times. This chain connects TRBV4-1 to TRBJ2-2; D possibly matches TRBD1 or TRBD2 (6 bases each). This CDR3 is built from 17 residues. Trimming took off 4 bases at V and 0 bases at J, with 15 bases between the two ends. Germline V gene sequence: CDR1 MGHRA, CDR2 YSYEKL. The CDR3 region is CASSLWGAEANTGELFF. The DNA of the CDR3 is TGCGCCAGCAGCCTATGGGGGGCGGAAGCGAACACCGGGGAGCTGTTTTTT.

In the case of this clonotype: A much more abundant neighbour one base away suggests this may be a read error. The J gene is TRBJ2-5, the V gene TRBV5-4; D possibly corresponds to TRBD1 (6 bases). Germline lookup yields CDR1 SGHNT and CDR2 YYREEE (reference sequence). The length of the CDR3 is 15 residues. Deletions cut 4 bases from V and 1 base from J, with 14 bases between. The CDR3 sequence: CASSTDRLRQETQYF. The CDR3 region has the DNA TGTGCCAGCAGCACAGACAGGCTACGCCAAGAGACCCAGTACTTC.

Of note for this clonotype: The conserved phenylalanine or tryptophan is not found at the CDR3 terminus, so this likely reflects a read error. The V gene is TRBV4-1, the J gene TRBJ2-6; perhaps TRBD2 as D (6 bases). The germline V gene encodes CDR1 MGHRA and CDR2 YSYEKL. The CDR3 runs to 19 residues. CDR3 bases: TGCGCCGGCAGCCAAGATGGGCGGGGCGTAAGCTCTGGGGCCAACGTCCTGACTTAC. It translates to CAGSQDGRGVSSGANVLTY.

This clonotype was seen at least ten times. The chain combines TRBV6-5 with TRBJ1-4; 7 bases are a match to TRBD1. The CDR3 has 14 residues. J was trimmed by 8 bases and V by 6 bases; bases with no gene match: 9. Germline V CDR1 and CDR2: MNHEY, SVGAGI. The CDR3 reads CASSEGTAGEKLFF. The CDR3 DNA follows: TGTGCCAGCAGCGAGGGGACAGCGGGGGAAAAACTGTTTTTT.

V gene TRBV12-3 or TRBV12-4 combines with J gene TRBJ1-2; possibly TRBD1 for D (5 bases). The CDR3 runs 12 residues. V dropped 3 bases and J dropped 6 bases, with 8 bases sitting between them. The CDR3 DNA follows: TGTGCCAGCAGTTTCAGGGTGGATGGCTACACCTTC. It encodes CASSFRVDGYTF.

The sample holds one count of this clonotype. Here the CDR3 omits its conserved ending phenylalanine or tryptophan, so a read error is the likely source. The limits of the CDR3 on the DNA are not certain, so only TCRdb's listed CDR3 is given. V is TRBV27 and J is TRBJ2-7; the listed D gene, TRBD1, was not tested against the DNA. Counting both end residues, the CDR3 totals 14 amino acids. The germline CDR1 and CDR2 sequences are MNHEY and SMNVEV (reference sequence). The CDR3 protein is CASSAPGTAYERYC.

The chain joins TRBV12-3 or TRBV12-4 to TRBJ2-3; either TRBD1 or TRBD2 may fit D (5 bases each). The CDR3 runs 17 residues. V was shortened by 3 bases and J by 4 bases, with 20 bases between the two germline ends. CDR3 DNA sequence: TGTGCCAGCAGTTTTCCGAGGGGCAGAGTTAGAGCAGATACGCAGTATTTT. It specifies CASSFPRGRVRADTQYF.

This clonotype appeared a few times. The gene calls are TRBV5-6 and TRBJ1-5; tentatively, D is TRBD1 (6 bases). The CDR3 covers 15 residues. In germline, CDR1 is SGHDT, CDR2 YYEEEE. V lost 4 bases to trimming and J lost 1 base, with 12 bases between them. As DNA, the CDR3 is TGTGCCAGCAGCGCAGGGGTCTTAAGCAATCAGCCCCAGCATTTT. Its protein is CASSAGVLSNQPQHF.

At least ten counts were recorded for this clonotype. This chain uses TRBV6-1 with TRBJ1-6; possibly TRBD1 for D (5 bases). V lost 7 bases and J 3 bases, leaving 22 bases between the germline ends. Per germline, CDR1 MNHNS and CDR2 SASEGT. The CDR3 has 18 residues. The CDR3: CASIGGRVDLNYNSPLHF. The CDR3 coding sequence is TGTGCCAGCATAGGAGGCAGGGTCGACCTCAACTATAATTCACCCCTCCACTTT.

This sequence joins TRBV7-2 and TRBJ2-1; D gene unclear. The germline gives CDR1 SGHTA, CDR2 FQGNSA. V lost 4 bases to trimming and J lost 3 bases, with 16 bases between them. The CDR3 contains 16 residues. The CDR3 spells CASSSRATVGYNEQFF. CDR3 DNA sequence: TGTGCCAGCAGCTCCCGGGCTACGGTTGGCTACAATGAGCAGTTCTTC.

This clonotype showed up many times. The chain employs TRBV3-1 and TRBJ2-3; D gene unclear. CDR3 size: 15 residues. V was cut by 3 bases and J by 0 bases, with 10 bases left in between. Germline CDR1 reads LGHDT; CDR2 reads YNNKEL (reference sequence). The CDR3 reads CASSQGPQSTDTQYF. Here the CDR3 DNA reads TGTGCCAGCAGCCAGGGCCCACAAAGCACAGATACGCAGTATTTT.

This clonotype was found many times. The rearrangement joins TRBV5-1 to TRBJ2-1; TRBD2 matches 9 bases. This CDR3 region has 16 residues. With 5 bases clipped from V and 9 bases from J, the junction kept 15 bases outside the gene matches. Germline values: CDR1 SGHRS, CDR2 YFSETQ. The CDR3 region has the DNA TGCGCCAGCAGAGCGAATGGGCGGGGGGGCCGAGGTGAGCAGTTCTTC. Amino acids: CASRANGRGGRGEQFF.

This clonotype was picked up a small number of times. This sequence joins TRBV20-1 and TRBJ1-1; no clear D gene. Trimming took 5 bases from V and 4 from J, leaving 14 bases between them. The CDR3 consists of 13 residues. The germline CDR1 and CDR2 sequences are DFQATT and SNEGSKA (reference sequence). CDR3 in amino acids: CSAETGVSTEAFF. The CDR3 bases are TGCAGTGCTGAAACTGGGGTGAGCACTGAAGCTTTCTTT.

The CDR3 coding sequence is TGTGCCAGCAGTGGACAGGGGGCAGGGATAGGGGGCTACACCTTC. Protein product: CASSGQGAGIGGYTF. V is TRBV25-1 and J is TRBJ1-2; TRBD1 matches at 10 bases. The CDR3 is 15 residues long. V shed 4 bases and J 8 bases; nucleotides not matched to a gene: 10. CDR1 MGHDK and CDR2 SYGVNS come from the germline V gene.

This clonotype was counted many times. J is TRBJ2-3 and V is TRBV9; TRBD2 matches at 8 bases. Germline lookup yields CDR1 SGDLS and CDR2 YYNGEE. After removal of 4 bases from V and 5 bases from J, the junction contained 12 bases not matched to a gene. The CDR3 consists of 16 residues. As DNA, the CDR3 is TGTGCCAGCAGCCCCGATACAGCGGGGGCTGGAGATACGCAGTATTTT. Its translation: CASSPDTAGAGDTQYF. Filled out from reference TRBV9 and TRBJ2-3, the complete variable domain reads DSGVTQTPKHLITATGQRVTLRCSPRSGDLSVYWYQQSLDQGLQFLIQYYNGEERAKGNILERFSAQQFPDLHSELNLSSLELGDSALYFCASSPDTAGAGDTQYFGPGTRLTVL.

This clonotype was detected a few times. The rearrangement uses TRBV30 and TRBJ2-7; D not resolved. CDR1 and CDR2 from the germline V gene are GTSNPN and SVGIG (reference sequence). The CDR3 is made up of 12 amino acids. The germline V and J ends were trimmed by 5 bases and 6 bases, with 14 bases remaining between them. CDR3 loop: CAWGLRVAEQYF. CDR3 nucleotide sequence: TGTGCCTGGGGTTTAAGGGTGGCCGAGCAGTACTTC.

Many counts were recorded for this clonotype. The chain uses TRBV4-1 and TRBJ2-3; D remains ambiguous. CDR1 and CDR2 (germline): MGHRA, YSYEKL. CDR3 length: 15 residues. Trimming pared 4 bases from V and 6 bases from J, leaving 17 bases between. CDR3 in amino acids: CASSPSSRVGDTQYF. The CDR3 bases are TGCGCCAGCAGCCCTAGTAGCCGGGTTGGGGATACGCAGTATTTT.

This rearrangement joins TRBV12-3 or TRBV12-4 to TRBJ1-4, with D unresolved. This CDR3 has 12 amino acids. With 6 bases removed from V and 13 bases from J, the gap between germline ends came to 15 bases. The CDR3 DNA is TGTGCCAGCAGCGAACGAAAAGGAAGACTGTTTTTT. Amino acids: CASSERKGRLFF.

This clonotype was seen repeatedly, ten times or more. The genes are TRBV3-1 and TRBJ2-4; D is unresolved. The CDR3 loop spans 14 amino acids. The ends were cut back, 1 base at V and 3 bases at J, with 7 bases in the middle. The germline V gene has CDR1 LGHDT and CDR2 YNNKEL (reference sequence). CDR3 bases: TGTGCCAGCAGCCAAGGTGTGGGCAAAAACATTCAGTACTTC. As protein: CASSQGVGKNIQYF. Full variable domain (outside the CDR3, taken from reference TRBV3-1 and TRBJ2-4): DTAVSQTPKYLVTQMGNDKSIKCEQNLGHDTMYWYKQDSKKFLKIMFSYNNKELIINETVPNRFSPKSPDKAHLNLHINSLELGDSAVYFCASSQGVGKNIQYFGAGTRLSVL.

Notes on this clonotype: One base away lies a much larger clone, so this may be a sequencing read error. The CDR3 here is CASSIREGLGYEQYF. The CDR3 DNA sequence: TGTGCCAGCAGCATCCGTGAGGGACTAGGTTACGAGCAGTACTTC. The chain links TRBV7-2 to TRBJ2-4; TRBD2 aligns across 8 bases. The assigned J gene may be wrong: the sequence end matches TRBJ2-7 better. The CDR3 is 15 residues long. Germline CDR1 SGHTA, CDR2 FQGNSA.

This clonotype was counted between two and nine times. The chain combines TRBV10-3 with TRBJ1-4; 8 nucleotides agree with TRBD1. Trimming at V came to 2 bases and at J to 4 bases, leaving 3 bases not matched to a gene. This CDR3 contains 15 residues. Germline V gene sequence: CDR1 ENHRY, CDR2 SYGVKD. The CDR3 is CAISEGQGSNEKLFF. CDR3 sequence (DNA): TGTGCCATCAGTGAGGGACAGGGCAGTAATGAAAAACTGTTTTTT.

The chain links TRBV18 to TRBJ2-1; 10 bases are shared with TRBD1. The CDR3 extends over 15 amino acids. J lost 7 bases, V lost 5 bases, and 8 bases had no gene match. The germline gives CDR1 KGHSH, CDR2 LQKENI. The CDR3 loop reads CASSRDRGIGNEQFF. CDR3 in DNA: TGTGCCAGCTCAAGGGACAGGGGTATAGGGAATGAGCAGTTCTTC.

Note on this clonotype: This may stem from a read error, because a much larger clone lies one nucleotide away. This chain links TRBV12-3 or TRBV12-4 with TRBJ2-1; 8 positions match TRBD2. The length of the CDR3 is 16 residues. J was trimmed by 5 bases and V by 6 bases; bases with no gene match: 12. CDR3 DNA sequence: TGTGCCAGCAGCCCTTATTGGGCGGGGGGAAACAATGAGCAGTTCTTC. Its translation is CASSPYWAGGNNEQFF.

This clonotype was observed a handful of times. The chain is built from TRBV11-2 and TRBJ1-4, with a possible D match to TRBD1 (5 bases). The CDR3 runs to 15 residues. The germline V gene has CDR1 SGHAT and CDR2 FQNNGV. Trimming left V 4 bases short and J 3 bases short, with 12 bases between. The CDR3 DNA follows: TGTGCCAGCAGCTCGCCCGGGGCGGCTAATGAAAAACTGTTTTTT. Translation gives CASSSPGAANEKLFF.

This clonotype was recorded at least ten times. The V gene is TRBV6-1, the J gene TRBJ2-7; 8 bases line up with TRBD2. The CDR3 consists of 15 residues. Germline assignment: CDR1 MNHNS and CDR2 SASEGT. With 3 bases clipped from V and 0 bases from J, the junction kept 4 bases outside the gene matches. CDR3 nucleotide sequence: TGTGCCAGCAGTGACGGGGGGGCTCTCTCCTACGAGCAGTACTTC. Protein product: CASSDGGALSYEQYF.

This clonotype was recorded a few times. This chain joins TRBV24-1 and TRBJ1-1; D is unresolved. The CDR3 loop spans 13 amino acids. CDR1 and CDR2 from the germline V gene are KGHDR and SFDVKD. Deletions cut 9 bases from V and 1 base from J, with 11 bases between. The CDR3 here is CATRRETNTEAFF. The CDR3 DNA reads TGTGCCACCCGGCGGGAAACGAACACTGAAGCTTTCTTT.